This TCR beta chain was recorded in a study of T cell responses to AZD1222 COVID-19 vaccine. Notes on the study in general: It was only after the peak T cell response that any repertoires were sampled.

The CDR3 totals 15 residues. Generated by immunoSEQ multiplex PCR, the TCRdb table keeps only in-frame clones and is missing some. The sample contains about 94,000 clones, roughly 85% of which appear only once. Points on this clone: Its target is not known.

The receptor was derived from an adult who received the AZD1222 COVID-19 vaccine. This specimen was peripheral blood, taken 28 days after the second AZD1222 dose. This chain connects TRBV21-1 to TRBJ1-4. TRBV21-1 is recorded as a pseudogene. This CDR3 reads CASSKGKASEGKLFF. The CDR3 DNA reads as TGTGCCAGCAGCAAAGGTAAAGCCAGCGAGGGGAAACTGTTTTTT.